The next 12 T cell receptor beta chains were all read from a single sample in a study of blood T cell repertoires in COVID-19. This table comes from immunoSEQ multiplex PCR, and its TCRdb copy is limited to in-frame clones, with some not included. The data hold about 180,000 clones, with 82% observed a single time. Source material: peripheral blood. The receptors derive from a woman between 70 and 85 years old with acute or convalescent COVID-19.

The chain uses TRBV7-2 and TRBJ2-5, with TRBD2 as a possible D gene (5 bases). The germline V gene has CDR1 SGHTA and CDR2 FQGNSA. The CDR3 consists of 14 residues. Deletions cut 4 bases from V and 5 bases from J, with 14 bases between. CDR3 DNA: TGTGCCAGCAGCTCTACGGGGTCATGGGAGACCCAGTACTTC. Translated: CASSSTGSWETQYF.

The J gene is TRBJ2-2, the V gene TRBV18, with a possible D match to TRBD2 (6 bases). The germline V gene encodes CDR1 KGHSH and CDR2 LQKENI. Between the trimmed V and J ends, which lost 1 base and 2 bases, there was a span of 11 bases. This CDR3 is built from 16 residues. The CDR3 sequence is CASSPRGTPNTGELFF. CDR3 bases: TGTGCCAGCTCACCACGGGGGACTCCTAACACCGGGGAGCTGTTTTTT.

The rearrangement links TRBV3-1 (or the pseudogene TRBV3-2) to TRBJ2-3, with 11 bases identical to TRBD2. In germline, CDR1 is LGHDT, CDR2 YNNKEL (reference sequence). This CDR3 region has 15 residues. Losses at the gene ends were 6 bases for V and 2 bases for J; bases not matched to a gene: 4. The CDR3: CASSRLAGNTDTQYF. The CDR3 DNA reads as TGTGCCAGCAGTAGACTAGCGGGGAACACAGATACGCAGTATTTT.

The chain has TRBV24-1 and TRBJ1-2; 10 bases fit TRBD1. V dropped 6 bases and J dropped 6; count of bases not matched to a gene: 6. CDR3 length: 14 amino acids. Germline V lookup: CDR1 KGHDR, CDR2 SFDVKD. In DNA form, the CDR3 reads TGTGCCACCAGTCCCCGCGACAGGGGGCATGGCTACACCTTC. This gives the protein CATSPRDRGHGYTF.

CDR3 sequence (DNA): TGTGCCAGCAGTTTACCCCTAGCGGGGGTCCATGAGCAGTTCTTC. This gives the protein CASSLPLAGVHEQFF. The rearrangement links TRBV28 to TRBJ2-1, with 10 bases aligning to TRBD2. The CDR3 spans 15 residues. CDR1 and CDR2 (germline): MDHEN, SYDVKM. The V gene end was trimmed by 2 bases and the J gene end by 8 bases; junction bases not matched to a gene: 6.

V is TRBV18 and J is TRBJ1-2; 8 bases line up with TRBD1. The CDR3 sequence is 17 residues long. Per the germline V gene, CDR1 is KGHSH and CDR2 is LQKENI. The junction had 8 bases not matched to a gene; V was cut back by 2 bases and J by 0 bases. The CDR3 here is CASSPTTGVRTNYGYTF. In DNA, the CDR3 is TGTGCCAGCTCACCAACGACAGGGGTGCGGACTAACTATGGCTACACCTTC.

The rearrangement uses TRBV19 and TRBJ2-3, with 8 nucleotides matching TRBD1. The trim removed 4 bases at V and 1 base at J, leaving 7 bases unmatched. The CDR3 spans 16 residues. Germline CDR1 LNHDA, CDR2 SQIVND (reference sequence). CDR3 amino acids: CASSTPGQGGTDTQYF. Written as DNA, the CDR3 is TGTGCCAGTAGTACCCCCGGACAGGGAGGCACAGATACGCAGTATTTT.

This chain joins TRBV19 and TRBJ1-5; D is unresolved. CDR3 length: 15 amino acids. The germline gives CDR1 LNHDA, CDR2 SQIVND (reference sequence). The germline V and J ends were trimmed by 3 bases and 2 bases, with 11 bases remaining between them. The CDR3 is CASSIPEGGNQPQHF. Here the CDR3 DNA reads TGTGCCAGTAGTATCCCCGAAGGAGGCAATCAGCCCCAGCATTTT.

CDR3 sequence reads: CASSVGGGSRSYEQYF. DNA of the CDR3: TGTGCCAGCAGCGTAGGAGGCGGGAGTAGGTCCTACGAGCAGTACTTC. The rearrangement uses TRBV9 and TRBJ2-7; 7 bases agree with TRBD2. With 0 bases clipped from V and 1 base from J, the junction kept 7 bases outside the gene matches. There are 16 residues in the CDR3. Germline assignment: CDR1 SGDLS and CDR2 YYNGEE.

The chain combines TRBV24-1 with TRBJ2-1; D remains ambiguous. The V end was cut by 3 bases, the J end by 5 bases, with 13 bases between. In germline, CDR1 is KGHDR, CDR2 SFDVKD. The CDR3 is 15 amino acids. In DNA, the CDR3 is TGTGCCACCAGTGATAGGTTTTGGGCAGACAATGAGCAGTTCTTC. It translates to CATSDRFWADNEQFF.

The rearrangement uses TRBV9 and TRBJ2-2; 8 nucleotides line up with TRBD2. The V and J ends lost 1 base and 5 bases, in that order; junction bases with no gene match: 4. Germline loops: CDR1 SGDLS, CDR2 YYNGEE. The CDR3 covers 15 residues. The CDR3, as DNA: TGTGCCAGCAGCGTAAGCCCTAGCGGGACCGGGGAGCTGTTTTTT. Translating gives CASSVSPSGTGELFF.

The genes are TRBV5-4 and TRBJ2-7; TRBD1 matches 10 bases. This CDR3 region has 14 residues. Trimming removed 5 bases from V and 1 base from J; junction bases left unmatched: 3. CDR1 and CDR2 from the germline V gene are SGHNT and YYREEE (reference sequence). CDR3 in amino acids: CASRSDRGSYEQYF. CDR3 bases: TGTGCCAGCAGGTCGGACAGGGGGTCCTACGAGCAGTACTTC.